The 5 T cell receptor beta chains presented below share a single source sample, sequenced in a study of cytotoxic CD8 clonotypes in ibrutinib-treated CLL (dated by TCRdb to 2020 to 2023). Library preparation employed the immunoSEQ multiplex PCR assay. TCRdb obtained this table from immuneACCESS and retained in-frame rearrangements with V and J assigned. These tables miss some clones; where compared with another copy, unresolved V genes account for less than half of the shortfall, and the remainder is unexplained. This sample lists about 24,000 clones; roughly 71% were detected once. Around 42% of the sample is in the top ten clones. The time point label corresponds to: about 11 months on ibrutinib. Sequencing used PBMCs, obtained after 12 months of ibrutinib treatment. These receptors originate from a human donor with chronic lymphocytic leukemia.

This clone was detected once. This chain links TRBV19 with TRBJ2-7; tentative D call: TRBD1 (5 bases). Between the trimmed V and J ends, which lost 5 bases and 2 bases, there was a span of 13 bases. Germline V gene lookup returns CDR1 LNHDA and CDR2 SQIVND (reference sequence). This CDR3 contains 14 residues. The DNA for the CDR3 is TGTGCCAGTAGTCTGACCCAGGGCCCCTACGAGCAGTACTTC. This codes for CASSLTQGPYEQYF.

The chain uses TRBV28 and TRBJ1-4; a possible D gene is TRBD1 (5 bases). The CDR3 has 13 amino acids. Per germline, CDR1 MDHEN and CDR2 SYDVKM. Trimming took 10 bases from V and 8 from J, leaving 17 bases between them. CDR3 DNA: TGTGCCACCCAGACGGGAGGACAAGAAAAACTGTTTTTT. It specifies CATQTGGQEKLFF.

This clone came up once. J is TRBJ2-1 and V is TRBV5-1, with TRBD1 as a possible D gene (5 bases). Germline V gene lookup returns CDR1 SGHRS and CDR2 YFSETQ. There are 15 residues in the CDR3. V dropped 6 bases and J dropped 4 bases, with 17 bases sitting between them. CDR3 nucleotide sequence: TGCGCCAGCAACGACCCCAGGGTATCTTACAATGAGCAGTTCTTC. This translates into CASNDPRVSYNEQFF.

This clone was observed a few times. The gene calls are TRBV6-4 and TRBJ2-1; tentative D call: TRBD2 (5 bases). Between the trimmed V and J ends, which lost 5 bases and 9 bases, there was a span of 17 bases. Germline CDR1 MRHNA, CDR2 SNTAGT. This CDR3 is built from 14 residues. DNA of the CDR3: TGTGCCAGCAGTCACCTCGGGGTGTTGACTGAGCAGTTCTTC. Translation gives CASSHLGVLTEQFF.

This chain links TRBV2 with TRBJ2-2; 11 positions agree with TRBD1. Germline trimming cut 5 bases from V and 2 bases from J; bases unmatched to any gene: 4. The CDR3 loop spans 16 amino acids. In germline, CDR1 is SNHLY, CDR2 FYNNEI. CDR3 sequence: CASSRGQGANTGELFF. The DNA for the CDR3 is TGTGCCAGCAGTAGAGGACAGGGGGCTAACACCGGGGAGCTGTTTTTT.